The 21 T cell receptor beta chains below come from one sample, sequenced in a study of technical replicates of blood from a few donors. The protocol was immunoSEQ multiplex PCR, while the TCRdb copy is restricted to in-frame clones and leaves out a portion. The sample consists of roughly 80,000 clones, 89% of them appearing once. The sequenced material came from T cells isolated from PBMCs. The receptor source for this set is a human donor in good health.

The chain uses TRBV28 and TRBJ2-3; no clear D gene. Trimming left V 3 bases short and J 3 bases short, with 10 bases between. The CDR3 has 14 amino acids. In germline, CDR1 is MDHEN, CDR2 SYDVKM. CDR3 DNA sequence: TGTGCCAGCAGTTTGGAGTTACTAACAGATACGCAGTATTTT. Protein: CASSLELLTDTQYF.

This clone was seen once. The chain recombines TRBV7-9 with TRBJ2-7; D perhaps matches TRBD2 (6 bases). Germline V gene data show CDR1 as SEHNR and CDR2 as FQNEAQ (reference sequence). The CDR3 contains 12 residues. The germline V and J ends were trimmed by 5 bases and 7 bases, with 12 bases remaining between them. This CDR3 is CASSVDGGEQYF. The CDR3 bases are TGTGCCAGCAGCGTAGACGGGGGAGAGCAGTACTTC.

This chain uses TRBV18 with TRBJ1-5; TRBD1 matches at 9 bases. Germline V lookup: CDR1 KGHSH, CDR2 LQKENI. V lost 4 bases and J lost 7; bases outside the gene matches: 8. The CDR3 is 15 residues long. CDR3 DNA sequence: TGTGCCAGCTCACTACGGACAGGGGAAGGCCAGCCCCAGCATTTT. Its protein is CASSLRTGEGQPQHF.

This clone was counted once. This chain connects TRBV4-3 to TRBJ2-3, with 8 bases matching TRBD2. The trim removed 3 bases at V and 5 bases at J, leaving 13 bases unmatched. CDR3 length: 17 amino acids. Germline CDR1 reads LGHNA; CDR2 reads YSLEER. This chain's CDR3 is CASSQGGGASGLDTQYF. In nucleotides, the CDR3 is TGCGCCAGCAGCCAGGGAGGGGGAGCTAGCGGGTTAGATACGCAGTATTTT.

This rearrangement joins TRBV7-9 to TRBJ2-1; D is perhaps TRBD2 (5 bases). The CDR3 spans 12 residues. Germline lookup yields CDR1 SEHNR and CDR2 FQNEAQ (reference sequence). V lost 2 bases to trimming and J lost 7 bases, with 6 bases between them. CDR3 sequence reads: CASSLLANEQFF. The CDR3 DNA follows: TGTGCCAGCAGCTTACTAGCTAATGAGCAGTTCTTC. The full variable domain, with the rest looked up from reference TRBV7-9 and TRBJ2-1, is DTGVSQNPRHKITKRGQNVTFRCDPISEHNRLYWYRQTLGQGPEFLTYFQNEAQLEKSRLLSDRFSAERPKGSFSTLEIQRTEQGDSAMYLCASSLLANEQFFGPGTRLTVL.

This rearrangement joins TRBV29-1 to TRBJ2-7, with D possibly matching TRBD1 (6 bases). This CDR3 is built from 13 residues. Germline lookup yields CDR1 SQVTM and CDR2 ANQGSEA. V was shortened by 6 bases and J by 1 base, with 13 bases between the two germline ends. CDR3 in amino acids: CSVAETGSYEQYF. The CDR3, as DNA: TGCAGCGTGGCCGAGACAGGTTCCTACGAGCAGTACTTC.

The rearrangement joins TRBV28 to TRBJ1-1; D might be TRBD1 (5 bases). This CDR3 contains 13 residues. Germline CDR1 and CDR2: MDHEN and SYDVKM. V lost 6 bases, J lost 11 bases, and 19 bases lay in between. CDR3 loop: CASRPTGGFRAFF. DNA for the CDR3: TGTGCCAGCAGACCTACGGGGGGGTTTAGGGCTTTCTTT.

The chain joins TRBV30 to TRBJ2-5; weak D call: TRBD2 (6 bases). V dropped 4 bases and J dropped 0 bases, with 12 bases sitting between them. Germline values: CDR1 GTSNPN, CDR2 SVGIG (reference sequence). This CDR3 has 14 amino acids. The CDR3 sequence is CAWTSGTYQETQYF. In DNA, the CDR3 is TGTGCCTGGACGTCCGGGACTTACCAAGAGACCCAGTACTTC.

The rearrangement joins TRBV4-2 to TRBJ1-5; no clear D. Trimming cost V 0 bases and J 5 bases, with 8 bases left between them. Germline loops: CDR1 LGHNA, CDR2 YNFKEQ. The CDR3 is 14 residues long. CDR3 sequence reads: CASSQDQDYQPQHF. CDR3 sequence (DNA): TGTGCCAGCAGCCAAGACCAGGATTATCAGCCCCAGCATTTT.

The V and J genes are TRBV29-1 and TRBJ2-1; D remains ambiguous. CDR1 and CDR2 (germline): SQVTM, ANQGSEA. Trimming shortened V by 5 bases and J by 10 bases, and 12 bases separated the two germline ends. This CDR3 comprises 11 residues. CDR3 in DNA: TGCAGCGTTTGGGCCTATCGGGAGCAGTTCTTC. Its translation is CSVWAYREQFF.

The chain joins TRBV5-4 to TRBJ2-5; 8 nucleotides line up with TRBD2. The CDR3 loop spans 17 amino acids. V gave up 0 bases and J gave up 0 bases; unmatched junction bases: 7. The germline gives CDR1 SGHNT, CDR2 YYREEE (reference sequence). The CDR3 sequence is CASSLERTGGYQETQYF. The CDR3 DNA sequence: TGTGCCAGCAGCTTGGAACGGACGGGAGGGTACCAAGAGACCCAGTACTTC.

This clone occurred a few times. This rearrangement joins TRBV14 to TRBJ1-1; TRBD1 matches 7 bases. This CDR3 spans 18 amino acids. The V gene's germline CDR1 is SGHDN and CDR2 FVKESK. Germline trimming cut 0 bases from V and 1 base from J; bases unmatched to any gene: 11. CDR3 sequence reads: CASSQDRKMDRRNTEAFF. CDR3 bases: TGTGCCAGCAGCCAAGACCGAAAAATGGACAGGAGGAACACTGAAGCTTTCTTT.

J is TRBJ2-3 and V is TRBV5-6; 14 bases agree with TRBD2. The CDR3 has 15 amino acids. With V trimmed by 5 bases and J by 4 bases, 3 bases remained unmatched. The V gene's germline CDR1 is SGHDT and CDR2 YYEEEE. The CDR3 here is CASRGLAGEADTQYF. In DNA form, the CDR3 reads TGTGCCAGCAGGGGACTAGCGGGAGAGGCAGATACGCAGTATTTT.

The CDR3 nucleotides are TGTGCCAGCAGCGGCACAGGGTTGGGTGGCTACACCTTC. Its protein product is CASSGTGLGGYTF. The V gene is TRBV6-1, the J gene TRBJ1-2; D perhaps matches TRBD1 (6 bases). V lost 6 bases and J 7 bases, leaving 15 bases between the germline ends. Germline V gene sequence: CDR1 MNHNS, CDR2 SASEGT. The CDR3 spans 13 residues.

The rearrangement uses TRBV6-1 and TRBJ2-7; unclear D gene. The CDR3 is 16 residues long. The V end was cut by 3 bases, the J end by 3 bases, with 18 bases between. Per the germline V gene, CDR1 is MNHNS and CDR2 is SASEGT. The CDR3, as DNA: TGTGCCAGCAGTGACAGGTTCTACCATAAGGTCTACGAGCAGTACTTC. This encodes CASSDRFYHKVYEQYF.

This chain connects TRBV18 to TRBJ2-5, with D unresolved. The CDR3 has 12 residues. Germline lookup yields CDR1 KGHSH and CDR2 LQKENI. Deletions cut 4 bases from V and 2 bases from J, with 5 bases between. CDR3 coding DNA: TGTGCCAGCTCACTATTGCAAGAGACCCAGTACTTC. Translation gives CASSLLQETQYF.

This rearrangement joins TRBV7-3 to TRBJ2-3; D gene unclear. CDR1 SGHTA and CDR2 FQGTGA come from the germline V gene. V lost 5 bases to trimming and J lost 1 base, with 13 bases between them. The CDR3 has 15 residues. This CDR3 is CASSLWSRGTDTQYF. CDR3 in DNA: TGTGCCAGCAGCCTATGGTCACGGGGCACAGATACGCAGTATTTT. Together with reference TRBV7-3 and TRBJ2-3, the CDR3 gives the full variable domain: GAGVSQTPSNKVTEKGKYVELRCDPISGHTALYWYRQSLGQGPEFLIYFQGTGAADDSGLPNDRFFAVRPEGSVSTLKIQRTERGDSAVYLCASSLWSRGTDTQYFGPGTRLTVL.

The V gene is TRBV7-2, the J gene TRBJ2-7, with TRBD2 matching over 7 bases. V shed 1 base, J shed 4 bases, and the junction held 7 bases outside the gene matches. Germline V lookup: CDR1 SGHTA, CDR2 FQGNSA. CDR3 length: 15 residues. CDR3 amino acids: CASSLEGGRGYEQYF. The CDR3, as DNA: TGTGCCAGCAGCTTAGAGGGCGGGAGAGGGTACGAGCAGTACTTC.

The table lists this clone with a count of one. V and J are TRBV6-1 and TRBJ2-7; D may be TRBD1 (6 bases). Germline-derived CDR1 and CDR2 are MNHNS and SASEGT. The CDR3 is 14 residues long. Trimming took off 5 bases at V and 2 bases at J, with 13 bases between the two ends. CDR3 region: CASSLQGPTYEQYF. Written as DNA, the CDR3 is TGTGCCAGCAGTCTACAGGGACCCACCTACGAGCAGTACTTC.

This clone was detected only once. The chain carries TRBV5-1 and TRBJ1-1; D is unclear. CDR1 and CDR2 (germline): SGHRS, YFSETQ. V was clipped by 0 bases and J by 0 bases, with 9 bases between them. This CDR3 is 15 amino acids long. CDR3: CASSLVPEMNTEAFF. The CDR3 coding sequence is TGCGCCAGCAGCTTGGTTCCCGAGATGAACACTGAAGCTTTCTTT.

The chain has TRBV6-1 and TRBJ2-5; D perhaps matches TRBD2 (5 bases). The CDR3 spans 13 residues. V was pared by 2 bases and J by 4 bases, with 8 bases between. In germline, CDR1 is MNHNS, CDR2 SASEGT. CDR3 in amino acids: CASSELRGETQYF. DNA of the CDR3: TGTGCCAGCAGTGAACTTCGGGGAGAGACCCAGTACTTC.